The 20 T cell receptor beta chains in this list originate from one sample, sequenced in a study of CD8 T cells in Susac syndrome. Random hexamers served to reverse transcribe about 0.5 to 1 ug RNA. TCRdb called the immunoSEQ multiplex PCR reads again in MiXCR, with one record for every CDR3 protein. The data hold under 200,000 distinct CDR3 sequences, with around 94% observed a single time. The source material was CD4+ T cells from PBMCs. Receptors originate from a human donor in good health.

This rearrangement joins TRBV6-1 to TRBJ2-7; TRBD2 matches 13 bases. This CDR3 region has 16 residues. Germline V gene sequence: CDR1 MNHNS, CDR2 SASEGT. The J segment lost 2 bases and the V segment lost 6 bases, leaving 7 bases of the junction unmatched. The CDR3 DNA reads as TGTGCCAGCAGCCGACATACTAGCGGGGGGGCCTACGAGCAGTACTTC. Its protein is CASSRHTSGGAYEQYF.

This sequence joins TRBV9 and TRBJ1-2, with a weak D call TRBD1 (6 bases). The CDR3 totals 13 residues. The germline gives CDR1 SGDLS, CDR2 YYNGEE. Trimming took 5 bases from V and 6 from J, leaving 14 bases between them. In nucleotides, the CDR3 is TGTGCCAGCAGTGCAGGGGAAGAGGATGGCTACACCTTC. Protein product: CASSAGEEDGYTF.

In this sample, this clonotype turned up once. The chain couples TRBV9 to TRBJ2-3; a weak D match, TRBD2 (6 bases). The germline gives CDR1 SGDLS, CDR2 YYNGEE. Deletions cut 2 bases from V and 6 bases from J, with 13 bases between. CDR3 length: 14 amino acids. This CDR3 reads CASSVEGSADTQYF. In DNA form, the CDR3 reads TGTGCCAGCAGCGTGGAGGGGTCAGCTGATACGCAGTATTTT.

The chain employs TRBV7-9 and TRBJ2-5, with 10 bases identical to TRBD2. The CDR3 length is 15 residues. J lost 5 bases, V lost 5 bases, and 8 bases had no gene match. Germline lookup yields CDR1 SEHNR and CDR2 FQNEAQ (reference sequence). CDR3 coding DNA: TGTGCCAGCAGCCGTACTAGCGGGGTTTTGGAGACCCAGTACTTC. Protein product: CASSRTSGVLETQYF. The whole variable domain, filled in from reference TRBV7-9 and TRBJ2-5, reads DTGVSQNPRHKITKRGQNVTFRCDPISEHNRLYWYRQTLGQGPEFLTYFQNEAQLEKSRLLSDRFSAERPKGSFSTLEIQRTEQGDSAMYLCASSRTSGVLETQYFGPGTRLLVL.

The chain combines TRBV6-5 with TRBJ1-2; the match to TRBD1 covers 9 bases. J was trimmed by 5 bases and V by 6 bases; bases with no gene match: 7. The germline V gene has CDR1 MNHEY and CDR2 SVGAGI. The CDR3 spans 14 residues. The CDR3, as DNA: TGTGCCAGCAGACCCATCGGGACAGGGTATGGCTACACCTTC. This sequence encodes CASRPIGTGYGYTF.

The rearrangement joins TRBV6-5 to TRBJ2-7, with 8 bases matching TRBD1. V lost 5 bases, J lost 4 bases, and 4 bases stayed unmatched. CDR3 size: 13 residues. Germline CDR1 and CDR2: MNHEY and SVGAGI. CDR3 bases: TGTGCCAGCAGTAGGGACAGGAAGTACGAGCAGTACTTC. Protein product: CASSRDRKYEQYF.

The chain uses TRBV3-1 and TRBJ1-6; D is unresolved. The CDR3 runs to 14 residues. Trimming removed 2 bases at V and 7 bases at J, with 9 bases between. Germline CDR1 and CDR2: LGHDT and YNNKEL (reference sequence). In DNA form, the CDR3 reads TGTGCCAGCAGCCAATGGACGGGGAATTCACCCCTCCACTTT. Its translation is CASSQWTGNSPLHF. Together with reference TRBV3-1 and TRBJ1-6, the CDR3 gives the full variable domain: DTAVSQTPKYLVTQMGNDKSIKCEQNLGHDTMYWYKQDSKKFLKIMFSYNNKELIINETVPNRFSPKSPDKAHLNLHINSLELGDSAVYFCASSQWTGNSPLHFGNGTRLTVT.

This clonotype is a singleton in its sample. The CDR3 bases are TGTGCCAGCAGCTTAGCGTTGCGGAGGGGAGGAGAGACCCAGTACTTC. Translation gives CASSLALRRGGETQYF. The rearrangement links TRBV7-9 to TRBJ2-5, with D perhaps TRBD2 (6 bases). Trimming shortened V by 0 bases and J by 4 bases, and 15 bases separated the two germline ends. The CDR3 consists of 16 residues. Germline lookup yields CDR1 SEHNR and CDR2 FQNEAQ (reference sequence).

The chain uses TRBV7-2 and TRBJ1-4; no definite D call. The CDR3 extends over 14 amino acids. V was shortened by 5 bases and J by 0 bases, with 7 bases between the two germline ends. The V gene's germline CDR1 is SGHTA and CDR2 FQGNSA. The chain's CDR3 is CASSRSTTNEKLFF. Written as DNA, the CDR3 is TGTGCCAGCAGCCGAAGTACAACTAATGAAAAACTGTTTTTT.

The CDR3, as DNA: TGTGCCAGCAGCTGGACAGCAGCGGATGGCTACACCTTC. It codes for CASSWTAADGYTF. V usage is TRBV11-2 and J usage is TRBJ1-2; D might be TRBD1 (6 bases). Germline V CDR1 and CDR2: SGHAT, FQNNGV. CDR3 size: 13 residues. The ends were cut back, 4 bases at V and 6 bases at J, with 12 bases in the middle. Variable domain in full (rest from reference TRBV11-2 and TRBJ1-2): EAGVAQSPRYKIIEKRQSVAFWCNPISGHATLYWYQQILGQGPKLLIQFQNNGVVDDSQLPKDRFSAERLKGVDSTLKIQPAKLEDSAVYLCASSWTAADGYTFGSGTRLTVV.

The rearrangement joins TRBV30 to TRBJ1-6, with 8 bases aligning to TRBD1. J lost 10 bases, V lost 0 bases, and 8 bases had no gene match. The CDR3 runs 15 residues. Germline lookup yields CDR1 GTSNPN and CDR2 SVGIG (reference sequence). This CDR3 is CAWSVKDRDESPLHF. The CDR3 DNA reads as TGTGCCTGGAGTGTAAAGGACAGGGACGAGTCACCCCTCCACTTT.

In the case of this clonotype: Mismatch with germline at one junction end may stem from a read error. J is TRBJ1-1 and V is TRBV29-1; 9 positions match TRBD1. Looked up from germline, CDR1 is SQVTM and CDR2 is ANQGSEA. The CDR3 is made up of 16 amino acids. This CDR3 reads CSVFYRGRSMDTETFF. CDR3 DNA: TGCAGCGTTTTCTACAGGGGGCGAAGCATGGACACTGAAACTTTCTTT.

The rearrangement links TRBV6-5 to TRBJ1-2; 10 nucleotides agree with TRBD1. The germline V gene encodes CDR1 MNHEY and CDR2 SVGAGI. The CDR3 runs to 15 residues. V dropped 7 bases and J dropped 2; count of bases not matched to a gene: 7. CDR3 amino acids: CASTHRGQGNYGYTF. The CDR3 region has the DNA TGTGCCAGCACCCACCGGGGACAGGGGAACTATGGCTACACCTTC.

The chain is built from TRBV6-6 and TRBJ2-1; 7 nucleotides line up with TRBD1. This CDR3 has 12 amino acids. The germline V gene has CDR1 MNHNY and CDR2 SVGAGI (reference sequence). J lost 9 bases, V lost 6 bases, and 5 bases had no gene match. This chain's CDR3 is CASRLQGTEQFF. In DNA, the CDR3 is TGTGCCAGCAGGCTACAGGGGACTGAGCAGTTCTTC.

This clonotype was seen just once. V is TRBV20-1 and J is TRBJ2-7, with D tentatively TRBD1 (7 bases). Trimming left V 4 bases short and J 5 bases short, with 12 bases between. The germline V gene encodes CDR1 DFQATT and CDR2 SNEGSKA (reference sequence). The CDR3 extends over 12 amino acids. In nucleotides, the CDR3 is TGCAGTGCTACTCAGGGGGAGGACGAGCAGTACTTC. Translating gives CSATQGEDEQYF.

In DNA, the CDR3 is TGTGCCAGCAGTACCCTTCGACAGGACCGAGGGGCCTATAATTCACCCCTCCACTTT. Translating it yields CASSTLRQDRGAYNSPLHF. This chain joins TRBV28 and TRBJ1-6; a possible D gene is TRBD1 (6 bases). V shed 5 bases and J shed 2 bases, with 22 bases lying between them. The CDR3 extends over 19 amino acids. Germline CDR1 and CDR2: MDHEN and SYDVKM. Drawing the rest from reference TRBV28 and TRBJ1-6, the complete variable domain is DVKVTQSSRYLVKRTGEKVFLECVQDMDHENMFWYRQDPGLGLRLIYFSYDVKMKEKGDIPEGYSVSREKKERFSLILESASTNQTSMYLCASSTLRQDRGAYNSPLHFGNGTRLTVT.

The CDR3 coding sequence is TGTGCCACGCCCCCCCCAGGGTCTGGCTACAATGAGCAGTTCTTC. This sequence encodes CATPPPGSGYNEQFF. V usage is TRBV7-2 and J usage is TRBJ2-1; tentatively, D is TRBD1 (5 bases). Germline CDR1 is SGHTA and CDR2 is FQGNSA. The ends were cut back, 10 bases at V and 3 bases at J, with 19 bases in the middle. The CDR3 sequence is 15 residues long.

V gene TRBV30 combines with J gene TRBJ2-1; the D gene is possibly TRBD2 (6 bases). The V gene lost 4 bases and the J gene lost 9 bases, with 13 bases spanning the gap. This CDR3 has 12 amino acids. Germline CDR1 is GTSNPN and CDR2 is SVGIG (reference sequence). CDR3 amino acids: CAWTREASEQFF. The CDR3 nucleotides are TGTGCCTGGACGCGGGAAGCTAGTGAGCAGTTCTTC.

V usage is TRBV6-5 and J usage is TRBJ2-7; no definite D call. This CDR3 region has 12 residues. From germline, CDR1 is MNHEY and CDR2 SVGAGI. V gave up 4 bases and J gave up 8 bases, with 12 bases separating them. The CDR3 DNA reads as TGTGCCAGCAGTTCCTCCCAGAACCAGCAGTACTTC. Its protein is CASSSSQNQQYF.

This sequence joins TRBV20-1 and TRBJ2-1; the D gene is possibly TRBD1 (5 bases). The germline V gene encodes CDR1 DFQATT and CDR2 SNEGSKA (reference sequence). The CDR3 consists of 12 residues. Trimming removed 6 bases at V and 5 bases at J, with 11 bases between. CDR3 protein: CSAHRQNNEQFF. The DNA for the CDR3 is TGCAGTGCACATAGACAGAACAATGAGCAGTTCTTC.